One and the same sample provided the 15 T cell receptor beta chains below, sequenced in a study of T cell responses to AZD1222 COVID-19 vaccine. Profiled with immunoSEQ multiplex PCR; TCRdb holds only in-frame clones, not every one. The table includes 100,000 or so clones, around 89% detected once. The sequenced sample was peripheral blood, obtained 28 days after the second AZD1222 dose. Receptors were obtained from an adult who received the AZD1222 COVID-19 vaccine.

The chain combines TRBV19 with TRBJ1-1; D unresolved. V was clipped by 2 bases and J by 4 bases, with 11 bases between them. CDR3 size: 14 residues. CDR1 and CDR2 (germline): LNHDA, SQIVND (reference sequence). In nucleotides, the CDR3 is TGTGCCAGTAGTATAATTGGGAGGAGCACTGAAGCTTTCTTT. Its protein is CASSIIGRSTEAFF.

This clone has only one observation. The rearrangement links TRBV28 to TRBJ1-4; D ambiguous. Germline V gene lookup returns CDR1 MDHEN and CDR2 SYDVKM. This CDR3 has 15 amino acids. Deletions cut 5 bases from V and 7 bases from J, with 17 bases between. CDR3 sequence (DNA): TGTGCCAGCAGTCCCGCTCGGGAGGAGGGTGAAAAACTGTTTTTT. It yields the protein CASSPAREEGEKLFF.

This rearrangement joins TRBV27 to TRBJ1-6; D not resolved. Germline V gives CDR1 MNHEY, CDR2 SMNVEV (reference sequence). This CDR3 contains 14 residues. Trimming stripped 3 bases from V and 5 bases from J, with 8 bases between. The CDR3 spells CASSFAQNNSPLHF. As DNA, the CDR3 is TGTGCCAGCAGTTTTGCACAGAATAATTCACCCCTCCACTTT.

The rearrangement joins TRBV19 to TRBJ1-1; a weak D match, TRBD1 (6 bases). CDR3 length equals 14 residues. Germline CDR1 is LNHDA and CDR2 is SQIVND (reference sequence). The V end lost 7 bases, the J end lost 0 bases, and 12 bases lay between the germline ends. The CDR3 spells CASNLRGMNTEAFF. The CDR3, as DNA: TGTGCCAGTAATCTCAGGGGTATGAACACTGAAGCTTTCTTT.

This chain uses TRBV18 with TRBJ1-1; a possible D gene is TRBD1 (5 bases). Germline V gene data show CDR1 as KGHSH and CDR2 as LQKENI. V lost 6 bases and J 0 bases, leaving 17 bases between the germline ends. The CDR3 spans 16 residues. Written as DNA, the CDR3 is TGTGCCAGCTCTATTATGCCCCAGGGCATGAACACTGAAGCTTTCTTT. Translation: CASSIMPQGMNTEAFF.

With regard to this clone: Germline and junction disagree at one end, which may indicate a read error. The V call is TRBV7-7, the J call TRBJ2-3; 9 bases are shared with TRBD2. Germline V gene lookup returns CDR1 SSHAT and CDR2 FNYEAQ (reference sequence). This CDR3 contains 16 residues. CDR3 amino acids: CASSLGLAGTTDTQYF. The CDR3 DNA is TGTGCTAGCAGCTTAGGGCTAGCGGGAACCACAGATACGCAGTATTTT.

CDR3 nucleotide sequence: TGTGCCAGCAGCCAAGGGTCCGGGTTCGGAAACACCATATATTTT. Amino acid sequence: CASSQGSGFGNTIYF. The chain combines TRBV3-1 (or the pseudogene TRBV3-2) with TRBJ1-3; no definite D call. The V gene lost 1 base and the J gene lost 4 bases, with 11 bases spanning the gap. CDR1 and CDR2 from the germline V gene are LGHDT and YNNKEL (reference sequence). The CDR3 is 15 amino acids.

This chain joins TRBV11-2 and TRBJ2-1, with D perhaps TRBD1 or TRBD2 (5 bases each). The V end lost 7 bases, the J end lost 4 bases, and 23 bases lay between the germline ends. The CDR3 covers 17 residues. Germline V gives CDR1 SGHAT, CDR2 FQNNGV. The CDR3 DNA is TGTGCCAGCACCTTTAGTGGTGGGGGAGCCTTTTACAATGAGCAGTTCTTC. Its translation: CASTFSGGGAFYNEQFF.

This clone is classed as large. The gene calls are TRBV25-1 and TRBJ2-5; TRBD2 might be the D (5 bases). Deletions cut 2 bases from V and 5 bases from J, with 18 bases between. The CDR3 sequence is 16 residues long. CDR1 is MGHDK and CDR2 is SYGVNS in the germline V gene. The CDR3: CASSEERAPECETQYF. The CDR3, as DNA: TGTGCCAGCAGTGAAGAGAGGGCTCCTGAGTGTGAGACCCAGTACTTC.

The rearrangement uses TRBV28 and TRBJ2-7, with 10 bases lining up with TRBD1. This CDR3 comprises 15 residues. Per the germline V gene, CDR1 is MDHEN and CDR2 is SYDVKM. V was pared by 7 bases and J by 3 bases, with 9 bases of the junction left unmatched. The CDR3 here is CASTSRQGALYEQYF. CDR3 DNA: TGTGCCAGCACTTCAAGACAGGGGGCCCTCTACGAGCAGTACTTC.

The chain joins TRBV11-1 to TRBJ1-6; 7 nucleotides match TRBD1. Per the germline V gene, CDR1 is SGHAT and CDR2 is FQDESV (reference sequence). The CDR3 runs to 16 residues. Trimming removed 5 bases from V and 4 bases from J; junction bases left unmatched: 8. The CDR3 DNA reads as TGTGCCAGCAGCCCGACGGGGACAGAGTATAATTCACCCCTCCACTTT. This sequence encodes CASSPTGTEYNSPLHF. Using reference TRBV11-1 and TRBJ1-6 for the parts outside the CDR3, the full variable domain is EAEVAQSPRYKITEKSQAVAFWCDPISGHATLYWYRQILGQGPELLVQFQDESVVDDSQLPKDRFSAERLKGVDSTLKIQPAELGDSAMYLCASSPTGTEYNSPLHFGNGTRLTVT.

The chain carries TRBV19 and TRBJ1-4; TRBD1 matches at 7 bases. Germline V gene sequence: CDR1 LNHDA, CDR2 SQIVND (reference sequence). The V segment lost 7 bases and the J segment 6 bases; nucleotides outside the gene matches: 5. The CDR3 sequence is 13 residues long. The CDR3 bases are TGTGCCAGTAACGGCGGGACAGATGAAAAACTGTTTTTT. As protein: CASNGGTDEKLFF.

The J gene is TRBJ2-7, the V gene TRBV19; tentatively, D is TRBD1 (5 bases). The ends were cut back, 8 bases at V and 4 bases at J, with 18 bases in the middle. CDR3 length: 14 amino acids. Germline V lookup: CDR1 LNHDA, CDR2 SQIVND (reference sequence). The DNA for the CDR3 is TGTGCCAGTCAAGAAACAGGAGAATATTACGAGCAGTACTTC. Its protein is CASQETGEYYEQYF.

The CDR3 DNA reads TGCGCCAGTTCCCGGGCGAGGAGCTCCTATAATTCACCCCTCCACTTT. Translated, it gives CASSRARSSYNSPLHF. The chain joins TRBV4-3 to TRBJ1-6; unclear D gene. The CDR3 has 16 amino acids. The V end was cut by 9 bases, the J end by 0 bases, with 15 bases between. Germline-derived CDR1 and CDR2 are LGHNA and YSLEER.

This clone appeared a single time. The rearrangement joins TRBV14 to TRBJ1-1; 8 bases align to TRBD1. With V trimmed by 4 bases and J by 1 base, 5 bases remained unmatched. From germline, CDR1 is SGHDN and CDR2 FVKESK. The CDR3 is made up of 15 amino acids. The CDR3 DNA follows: TGTGCCAGCAGCCGAATACAGGGGGGGAACACTGAAGCTTTCTTT. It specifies CASSRIQGGNTEAFF.